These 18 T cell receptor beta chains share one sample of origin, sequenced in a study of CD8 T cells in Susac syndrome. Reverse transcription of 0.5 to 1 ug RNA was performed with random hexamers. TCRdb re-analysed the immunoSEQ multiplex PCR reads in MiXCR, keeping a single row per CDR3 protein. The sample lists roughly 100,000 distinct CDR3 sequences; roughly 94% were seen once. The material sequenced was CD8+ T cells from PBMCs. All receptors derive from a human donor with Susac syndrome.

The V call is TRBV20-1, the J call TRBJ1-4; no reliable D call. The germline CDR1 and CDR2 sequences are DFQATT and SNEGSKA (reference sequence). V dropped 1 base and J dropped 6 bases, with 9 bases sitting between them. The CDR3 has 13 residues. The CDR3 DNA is TGCAGTGCTAGAGTCTCTGGGGATGAAAAACTGTTTTTT. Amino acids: CSARVSGDEKLFF.

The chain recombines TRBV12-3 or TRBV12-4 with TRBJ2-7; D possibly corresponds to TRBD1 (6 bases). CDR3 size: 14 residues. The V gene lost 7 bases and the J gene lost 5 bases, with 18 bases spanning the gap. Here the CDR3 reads CASTPGDGVDEQYF. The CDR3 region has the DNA TGTGCCAGCACCCCAGGGGACGGGGTGGACGAGCAGTACTTC.

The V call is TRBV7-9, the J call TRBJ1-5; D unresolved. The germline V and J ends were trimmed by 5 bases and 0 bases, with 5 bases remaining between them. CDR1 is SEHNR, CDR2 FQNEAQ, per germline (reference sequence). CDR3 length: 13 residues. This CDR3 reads CASSDDSNQPQHF. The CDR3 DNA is TGTGCCAGCAGCGACGATAGCAATCAGCCCCAGCATTTT.

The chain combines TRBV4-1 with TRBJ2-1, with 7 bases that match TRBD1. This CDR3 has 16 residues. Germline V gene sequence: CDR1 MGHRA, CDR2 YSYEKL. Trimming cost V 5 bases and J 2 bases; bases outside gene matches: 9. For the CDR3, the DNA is TGCGCCAGCAGCTTAAGGGGGCCCTTCACCTACAATGAGCAGTTCTTC. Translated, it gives CASSLRGPFTYNEQFF.

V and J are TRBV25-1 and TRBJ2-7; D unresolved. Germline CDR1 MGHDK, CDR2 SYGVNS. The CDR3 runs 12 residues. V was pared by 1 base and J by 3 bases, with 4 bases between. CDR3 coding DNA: TGTGCCAGCAGTGAATGGAACTACGAGCAGTACTTC. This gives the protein CASSEWNYEQYF.

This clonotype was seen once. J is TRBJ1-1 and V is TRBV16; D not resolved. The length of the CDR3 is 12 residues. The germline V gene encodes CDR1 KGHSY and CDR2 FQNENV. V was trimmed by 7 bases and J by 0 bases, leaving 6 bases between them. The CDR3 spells CASIGVNTEAFF. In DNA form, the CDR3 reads TGTGCCAGCATAGGAGTGAACACTGAAGCTTTCTTT.

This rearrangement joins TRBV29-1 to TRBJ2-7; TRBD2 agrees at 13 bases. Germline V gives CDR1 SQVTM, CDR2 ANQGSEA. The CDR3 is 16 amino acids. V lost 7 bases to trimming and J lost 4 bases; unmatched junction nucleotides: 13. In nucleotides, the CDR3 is TGCAGCGCCTCATTAACTCGACTAGCGGGGGGATACGAGCAGTACTTC. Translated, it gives CSASLTRLAGGYEQYF.

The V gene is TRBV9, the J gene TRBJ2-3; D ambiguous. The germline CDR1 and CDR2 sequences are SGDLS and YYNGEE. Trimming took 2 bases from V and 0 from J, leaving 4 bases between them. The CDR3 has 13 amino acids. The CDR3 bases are TGTGCCAGCAGCGTTAGTAGCACAGATACGCAGTATTTT. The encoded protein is CASSVSSTDTQYF.

As DNA, the CDR3 is TGTGCCAGCTCCCCAGGGGGTCCGGAGACCCAGTACTTC. It yields the protein CASSPGGPETQYF. The chain combines TRBV27 with TRBJ2-5; 7 nucleotides align to TRBD1. The CDR3 loop spans 13 amino acids. Germline CDR1 and CDR2: MNHEY and SMNVEV (reference sequence). Losses at the gene ends were 8 bases for V and 5 bases for J; bases not matched to a gene: 8.

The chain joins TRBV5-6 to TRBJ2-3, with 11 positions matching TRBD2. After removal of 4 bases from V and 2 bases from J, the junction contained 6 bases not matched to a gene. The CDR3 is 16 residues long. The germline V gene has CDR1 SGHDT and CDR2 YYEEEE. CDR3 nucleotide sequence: TGTGCCAGCAGCATAACTAGCGGGGGCGACACAGATACGCAGTATTTT. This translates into CASSITSGGDTDTQYF.

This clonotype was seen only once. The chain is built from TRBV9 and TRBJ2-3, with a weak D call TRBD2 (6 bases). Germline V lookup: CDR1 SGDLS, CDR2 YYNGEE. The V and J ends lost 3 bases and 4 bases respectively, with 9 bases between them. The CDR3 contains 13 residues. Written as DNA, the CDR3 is TGTGCCAGCAGCGAGGACTACGCAGATACGCAGTATTTT. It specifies CASSEDYADTQYF.

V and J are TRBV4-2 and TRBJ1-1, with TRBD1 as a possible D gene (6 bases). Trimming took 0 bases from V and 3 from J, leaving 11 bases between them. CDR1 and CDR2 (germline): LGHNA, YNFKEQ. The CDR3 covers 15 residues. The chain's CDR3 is CASSQDYGGDTEAFF. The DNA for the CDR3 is TGTGCCAGCAGCCAAGATTACGGGGGCGACACTGAAGCTTTCTTT.

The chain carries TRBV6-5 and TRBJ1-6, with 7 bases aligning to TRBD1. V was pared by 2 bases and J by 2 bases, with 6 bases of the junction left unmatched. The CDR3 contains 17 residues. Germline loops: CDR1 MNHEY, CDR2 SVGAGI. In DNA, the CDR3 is TGTGCCAGCAGTTACGGTAACAGGGGAACCTATAATTCACCCCTCCACTTT. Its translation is CASSYGNRGTYNSPLHF.

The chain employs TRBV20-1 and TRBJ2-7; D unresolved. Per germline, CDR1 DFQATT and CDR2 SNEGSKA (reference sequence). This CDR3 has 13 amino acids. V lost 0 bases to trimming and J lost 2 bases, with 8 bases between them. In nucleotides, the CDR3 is TGCAGTGCTAGAGATCGTTCTACCTACGAGCAGTACTTC. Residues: CSARDRSTYEQYF.

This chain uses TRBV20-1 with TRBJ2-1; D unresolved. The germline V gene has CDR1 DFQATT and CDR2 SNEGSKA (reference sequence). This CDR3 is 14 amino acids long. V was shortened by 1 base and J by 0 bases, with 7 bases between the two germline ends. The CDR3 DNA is TGCAGTGCTAGAGTCTACAGCTCCTACAATGAGCAGTTCTTC. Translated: CSARVYSSYNEQFF.

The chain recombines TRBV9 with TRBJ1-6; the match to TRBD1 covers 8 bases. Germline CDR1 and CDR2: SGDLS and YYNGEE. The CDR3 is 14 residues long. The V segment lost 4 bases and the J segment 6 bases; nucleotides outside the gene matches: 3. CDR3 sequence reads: CASSSDRGNSPLHF. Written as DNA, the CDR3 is TGTGCCAGCAGCTCTGACAGGGGTAATTCACCCCTCCACTTT. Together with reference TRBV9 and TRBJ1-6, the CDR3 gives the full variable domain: DSGVTQTPKHLITATGQRVTLRCSPRSGDLSVYWYQQSLDQGLQFLIQYYNGEERAKGNILERFSAQQFPDLHSELNLSSLELGDSALYFCASSSDRGNSPLHFGNGTRLTVT.

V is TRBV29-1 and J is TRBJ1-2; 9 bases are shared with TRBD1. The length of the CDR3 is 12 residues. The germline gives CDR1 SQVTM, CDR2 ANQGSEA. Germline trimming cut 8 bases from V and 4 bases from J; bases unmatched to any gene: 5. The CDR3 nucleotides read TGCAGCCTCCGGACAGGGGCCTATGGCTACACCTTC. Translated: CSLRTGAYGYTF.

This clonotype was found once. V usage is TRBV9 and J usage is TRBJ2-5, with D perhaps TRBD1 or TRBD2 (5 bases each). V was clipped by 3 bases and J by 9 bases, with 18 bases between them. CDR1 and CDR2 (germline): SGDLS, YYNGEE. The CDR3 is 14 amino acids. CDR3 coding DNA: TGTGCCAGCAGCGCCGCCGGGACGGAAGGGCCCCAGTACTTC. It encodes CASSAAGTEGPQYF.